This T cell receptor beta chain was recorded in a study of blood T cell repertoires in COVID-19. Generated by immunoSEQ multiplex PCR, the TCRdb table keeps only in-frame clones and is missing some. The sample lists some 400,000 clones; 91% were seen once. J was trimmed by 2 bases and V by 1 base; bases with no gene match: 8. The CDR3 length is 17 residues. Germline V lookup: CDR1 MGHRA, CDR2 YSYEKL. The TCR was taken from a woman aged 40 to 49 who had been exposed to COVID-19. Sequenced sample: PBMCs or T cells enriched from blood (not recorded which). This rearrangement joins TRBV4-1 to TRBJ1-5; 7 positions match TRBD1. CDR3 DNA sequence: TGCGCCAGCAGCCAAGTTACGTCCGGGACAGGCAATCAGCCCCAGCATTTT. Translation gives CASSQVTSGTGNQPQHF.